Following are 14 T cell receptor beta chains from one sample sequenced in a study of blood T cell repertoires in COVID-19. Measured with immunoSEQ multiplex PCR; TCRdb has only the in-frame clones, and not every one. Of about 50,000 clones listed, about 89% are singletons. The sequenced sample was peripheral blood. The receptors here all came from a human donor in a cohort sampled during active COVID-19.

This clone showed up just once. The chain recombines TRBV11-2 with TRBJ2-7; TRBD2 might be the D (7 bases). V shed 5 bases and J shed 3 bases, with 14 bases lying between them. CDR3 size: 14 residues. The germline V gene encodes CDR1 SGHAT and CDR2 FQNNGV. CDR3 protein: CASSPPGGYYEQYF. For the CDR3, the DNA is TGTGCCAGCAGCCCCCCGGGGGGCTACTACGAGCAGTACTTC.

This chain joins TRBV12-3 or TRBV12-4 and TRBJ1-1, with D maybe TRBD1 (5 bases). Deletions cut 5 bases from V and 8 bases from J, with 6 bases between. The CDR3 loop spans 10 amino acids. The CDR3 region has the DNA TGTGCCAGCAGTGGGGGGGAAGCTTTCTTT. This encodes CASSGGEAFF.

The chain uses TRBV7-9 and TRBJ2-1; TRBD2 might be the D (5 bases). The CDR3 runs to 14 residues. V was cut by 5 bases and J by 0 bases, with 8 bases left in between. Germline-derived CDR1 and CDR2 are SEHNR and FQNEAQ (reference sequence). This CDR3 reads CASSLGSSYNEQFF. CDR3 bases: TGTGCCAGCAGCCTAGGGAGCTCCTACAATGAGCAGTTCTTC. Combining the CDR3 with reference TRBV7-9 and TRBJ2-1 gives the whole variable domain DTGVSQNPRHKITKRGQNVTFRCDPISEHNRLYWYRQTLGQGPEFLTYFQNEAQLEKSRLLSDRFSAERPKGSFSTLEIQRTEQGDSAMYLCASSLGSSYNEQFFGPGTRLTVL.

The rearrangement links TRBV24-1 to TRBJ2-3, with 7 nucleotides matching TRBD1. The germline V gene encodes CDR1 KGHDR and CDR2 SFDVKD. The CDR3 spans 16 residues. V was pared by 3 bases and J by 0 bases, with 5 bases of the junction left unmatched. CDR3 bases: TGTGCCACCAGTGATCGACAGGGATCTAGCACAGATACGCAGTATTTT. Translating it yields CATSDRQGSSTDTQYF.

The rearrangement joins TRBV7-3 to TRBJ2-1; 11 bases fit TRBD2. The CDR3 spans 15 residues. CDR1 SGHTA and CDR2 FQGTGA come from the germline V gene. With V trimmed by 4 bases and J by 4 bases, 3 bases remained unmatched. CDR3 loop: CASSSLAGGYNEQFF. CDR3 sequence (DNA): TGTGCCAGCAGCTCCTTAGCGGGGGGGTACAATGAGCAGTTCTTC.

This chain connects TRBV7-3 to TRBJ1-1; tentative D call: TRBD1 (5 bases). Germline V lookup: CDR1 SGHTA, CDR2 FQGTGA. Trimming shortened V by 4 bases and J by 1 base, and 7 bases separated the two germline ends. This CDR3 spans 13 amino acids. The DNA for the CDR3 is TGTGCCAGCAGCTCCGGACAGAACACTGAAGCTTTCTTT. Translated, it gives CASSSGQNTEAFF.

The rearrangement links TRBV5-6 to TRBJ2-1; 9 bases fit TRBD2. Germline V CDR1 and CDR2: SGHDT, YYEEEE. The CDR3 has 16 amino acids. The junction had 11 bases not matched to a gene; V was cut back by 6 bases and J by 4 bases. CDR3 coding DNA: TGTGCCAGCAACTCCCGCGGACTAGCGCGATACAATGAGCAGTTCTTC. It translates to CASNSRGLARYNEQFF.

V gene TRBV21-1 combines with J gene TRBJ2-1; the table's D call of TRBD1 was not tested on the DNA. TRBV21-1 is deemed a pseudogene. The CDR3 runs to 11 residues. CDR3 in amino acids: CARTSGNEQFF. The CDR3 nucleotides read TGTGCCAGGACCTCAGGGAATGAGCAGTTCTTC.

The chain links TRBV24-1 to TRBJ2-1; TRBD2 matches at 10 bases. CDR3 length: 18 amino acids. Germline values: CDR1 KGHDR, CDR2 SFDVKD. The J segment lost 1 base and the V segment lost 3 bases, leaving 8 bases of the junction unmatched. The DNA of the CDR3 is TGTGCCACCAGTGATCCCAGCTCTAGCGGGGGTTCCTACAATGAGCAGTTCTTC. Its protein product is CATSDPSSSGGSYNEQFF.

The rearrangement uses TRBV9 and TRBJ1-1; TRBD1 might be the D (6 bases). Looked up from germline, CDR1 is SGDLS and CDR2 is YYNGEE. The CDR3 is 15 amino acids. V lost 4 bases to trimming and J lost 1 base, with 14 bases between them. This CDR3 reads CASSPNRASNTEAFF. The CDR3 DNA is TGTGCCAGCAGCCCCAACAGGGCCTCGAACACTGAAGCTTTCTTT. Full variable domain (missing parts from reference TRBV9 and TRBJ1-1): DSGVTQTPKHLITATGQRVTLRCSPRSGDLSVYWYQQSLDQGLQFLIQYYNGEERAKGNILERFSAQQFPDLHSELNLSSLELGDSALYFCASSPNRASNTEAFFGQGTRLTVV.

With regard to this clone: The junction departs from germline at one end; a sequencing error may be responsible. The chain has TRBV7-7 and TRBJ2-5; D is perhaps TRBD2 (6 bases). The CDR3 spans 15 residues. Per germline, CDR1 SSHAT and CDR2 FNYEAQ (reference sequence). The CDR3 DNA sequence: TGTGCTAGCAGCTTAGGGAGGCGGGGCGAAGAGACCCAGTACTTC. Its translation is CASSLGRRGEETQYF.

The chain links TRBV10-3 to TRBJ2-5, with D possibly matching TRBD2 (6 bases). The germline V gene has CDR1 ENHRY and CDR2 SYGVKD. CDR3 size: 14 residues. Between the trimmed V and J ends, which lost 3 bases and 5 bases, there was a span of 13 bases. CDR3 sequence (DNA): TGTGCCATCAGTGATCCGGGAGTAGAGGAGACCCAGTACTTC. This codes for CAISDPGVEETQYF.

The V gene is TRBV7-9, the J gene TRBJ2-5; TRBD2 aligns across 13 bases. Per the germline V gene, CDR1 is SEHNR and CDR2 is FQNEAQ (reference sequence). This CDR3 contains 14 residues. J gave up 6 bases and V 5 bases, and 3 bases lay outside the gene matches. The CDR3 reads CASSTSGREKTQYF. In nucleotides, the CDR3 is TGTGCCAGCAGCACTAGCGGGAGGGAAAAGACCCAGTACTTC. Supplemented by reference TRBV7-9 and TRBJ2-5, the full variable domain reads DTGVSQNPRHKITKRGQNVTFRCDPISEHNRLYWYRQTLGQGPEFLTYFQNEAQLEKSRLLSDRFSAERPKGSFSTLEIQRTEQGDSAMYLCASSTSGREKTQYFGPGTRLLVL.

The V call is TRBV2, the J call TRBJ2-7; 12 nucleotides align to TRBD1. Trimming took 5 bases from V and 6 from J; bases not matched to a gene: 8. Germline assignment: CDR1 SNHLY and CDR2 FYNNEI. The CDR3 covers 15 residues. The CDR3 protein is CASSNPGQGAGEQYV. CDR3 nucleotide sequence: TGTGCCAGCAGTAACCCGGGACAGGGGGCTGGCGAGCAGTACGTC.